This T cell receptor beta chain comes out of a study of blood T cell repertoires in COVID-19. Across the whole study: Both acute and convalescent COVID-19 samples were obtained from the United States, Italy and Spain. PBMCs, B-cell-depleted T cells, or T cells were the source of the cDNA or gDNA that made up the material.

In the authors' methods: Researchers report that nucleated cell counts were estimated from reference gene primer amplification. The assay was immunoSEQ multiplex PCR, and TCRdb's table has in-frame clones only and misses some. The DNA gave D and trimming, while V, J and clone size come from that table. The data hold approximately 120,000 clones, with about 85% observed a single time. The V and J ends lost 5 bases and 1 base respectively, with 7 bases between them. Germline-derived CDR1 and CDR2 are KGHDR and SFDVKD. The CDR3 is made up of 13 amino acids. The sequenced material came from peripheral blood. This clonotype was sampled from a man aged 55 to 70 with acute or convalescent COVID-19. The gene calls are TRBV24-1 and TRBJ1-1; no clear D gene. CDR3 loop: CATSGRRNTEAFF. The CDR3 region has the DNA TGTGCCACCAGTGGTCGTCGGAACACTGAAGCTTTCTTT.